This entry lists 4 T cell receptor beta chains sequenced from one sample in a study of Graves' ophthalmopathy and Graves' hyperthyroidism. Amplified TCR beta CDR3 regions were obtained using RNA transcripts as template. HTBI-primed RT-PCR formed the first round, and a multiplex PCR formed the second. TCRdb reprocessed the multiplex PCR reads via MiXCR and lists one record per CDR3 protein. This table holds about 370,000 distinct CDR3 sequences, 15% to 20% found once. The sequenced sample was peripheral blood. The receptors originated from an adult woman with stable Graves' hyperthyroidism.

In this sample, this clonotype turned up many times. The genes are TRBV7-2 and TRBJ2-5; tentative D call: TRBD1 (5 bases). Germline V gene lookup returns CDR1 SGHTA and CDR2 FQGNSA. V lost 5 bases, J lost 0 bases, and 7 bases lay in between. This CDR3 has 13 amino acids. In nucleotides, the CDR3 is TGTGCCAGCAGCCTGGACAACCAAGAGACCCAGTACTTC. Translated, it gives CASSLDNQETQYF. The full variable domain, in which reference TRBV7-2 and TRBJ2-5 provide the parts outside the CDR3, is GAGVSQSPSNKVTEKGKDVELRCDPISGHTALYWYRQSLGQGLEFLIYFQGNSAPDKSGLPSDRFSAERTGGSVSTLTIQRTQQEDSAVYLCASSLDNQETQYFGPGTRLLVL.

The sample holds many counts of this clonotype. The gene calls are TRBV12-3 or TRBV12-4 and TRBJ1-5, with a tentative D call TRBD1 (5 bases). V dropped 7 bases and J dropped 8 bases, with 15 bases sitting between them. This CDR3 is 13 amino acids long. DNA of the CDR3: TGTGCCAGCAAAGCCGGGGGGAGAGAGCCCCAGCATTTT. It translates to CASKAGGREPQHF.

This sequence joins TRBV19 and TRBJ1-6, with a weak D call TRBD1 (6 bases). V lost 9 bases, J lost 6 bases, and 21 bases lay in between. CDR1 LNHDA and CDR2 SQIVND come from the germline V gene (reference sequence). The CDR3 has 16 residues. The CDR3 DNA reads as TGTGCCAGCCACCCAAGAGGGGGATCCCTTAATTCACCCCTCCACTTT. This sequence encodes CASHPRGGSLNSPLHF.

This clonotype appeared many times. The chain joins TRBV7-9 to TRBJ2-7, with D perhaps TRBD1 (6 bases). Germline V gives CDR1 SEHNR, CDR2 FQNEAQ (reference sequence). Trimming stripped 5 bases from V and 0 bases from J, with 20 bases between. CDR3 length: 17 residues. CDR3 in amino acids: CASSLKFGQSSSYEQYF. The CDR3 nucleotides are TGTGCCAGCAGCCTCAAATTCGGACAGTCGAGCTCCTACGAGCAGTACTTC.